Below, 13 T cell receptor beta chains from the same sample are listed, as sequenced in a study of blood T cell repertoires in COVID-19. Clones were sequenced by immunoSEQ multiplex PCR, and TCRdb holds only the in-frame ones, with some missing. The sample includes roughly 280,000 clones, roughly 88% of them seen just once. Sequenced input: peripheral blood. Every receptor here comes from a woman between 65 and 79 years old with acute or convalescent COVID-19.

This clone was counted a single time. V usage is TRBV7-2 and J usage is TRBJ2-1; maybe TRBD2 (5 bases). The germline V gene has CDR1 SGHTA and CDR2 FQGNSA. V was cut by 5 bases and J by 9 bases, with 17 bases left in between. The CDR3 loop spans 14 amino acids. For the CDR3, the DNA is TGTGCCAGCAGCCCGGGGTCAGCGGTAGGTGAGCAGTTCTTC. This encodes CASSPGSAVGEQFF.

The chain couples TRBV5-1 to TRBJ2-5; 9 bases agree with TRBD2. From germline, CDR1 is SGHRS and CDR2 YFSETQ. This CDR3 has 15 residues. V dropped 1 base and J dropped 4; count of bases not matched to a gene: 5. The CDR3 DNA reads TGCGCCAGCAGCTTGAGGAGCGGGGGGAGAGAGACCCAGTACTTC. As protein: CASSLRSGGRETQYF.

The chain links TRBV11-2 to TRBJ2-3; 7 bases fit TRBD2. The CDR3 consists of 15 residues. Germline lookup yields CDR1 SGHAT and CDR2 FQNNGV. V shed 1 base, J shed 3 bases, and the junction held 4 bases outside the gene matches. The CDR3 region is CASSLAGGWTDTQYF. As DNA, the CDR3 is TGTGCCAGCAGCTTAGCGGGGGGTTGGACAGATACGCAGTATTTT.

V gene TRBV27 combines with J gene TRBJ1-1; perhaps TRBD1 as D (6 bases). V was pared by 3 bases and J by 8 bases, with 25 bases between. The CDR3 has 17 residues. From germline, CDR1 is MNHEY and CDR2 SMNVEV (reference sequence). The DNA for the CDR3 is TGTGCCAGCAGTTTGCTCGTGGGGGCCGAACCTCTTTCCGAAGCTTTCTTT. It yields the protein CASSLLVGAEPLSEAFF.

This clone was seen only a few times. The chain recombines TRBV7-8 with TRBJ2-7, with 7 bases fitting TRBD1. Germline loops: CDR1 SGHVS, CDR2 FQNEAQ. V shed 3 bases, J shed 4 bases, and the junction held 12 bases outside the gene matches. This CDR3 spans 16 amino acids. The CDR3 bases are TGTGCCAGCAGCTTCCCCCCAGGTGGGACAGTTTACGAGCAGTACTTC. As protein: CASSFPPGGTVYEQYF.

The genes are TRBV5-1 and TRBJ2-7; 10 nucleotides align to TRBD1. V shed 2 bases and J 3 bases; nucleotides not matched to a gene: 2. This CDR3 comprises 14 residues. Germline V gene lookup returns CDR1 SGHRS and CDR2 YFSETQ. Here the CDR3 DNA reads TGCGCCAGCAGCTTCGGACAGGGGGGCTACGAGCAGTACTTC. It encodes CASSFGQGGYEQYF.

Regarding this clone: The identical CDR3 is also encoded by other nucleotide sequences in the sample. The chain employs TRBV29-1 and TRBJ1-2; TRBD1 aligns across 7 bases. Trimming removed 4 bases from V and 3 bases from J; junction bases left unmatched: 2. Looked up from germline, CDR1 is SQVTM and CDR2 is ANQGSEA. The CDR3 covers 12 residues. This chain's CDR3 is CSVGQGDYGYTF. The CDR3 DNA sequence: TGCAGCGTTGGACAGGGCGACTATGGCTACACCTTC.

V and J are TRBV9 and TRBJ1-1; maybe TRBD1 (5 bases). The V gene's germline CDR1 is SGDLS and CDR2 YYNGEE. This CDR3 region has 13 residues. Trimming removed 7 bases from V and 3 bases from J, with 13 bases in between. This CDR3 reads CASGRGVYTEAFF. CDR3 coding DNA: TGTGCCAGCGGGAGGGGTGTGTACACTGAAGCTTTCTTT.

This clone was observed a single time. V usage is TRBV28 and J usage is TRBJ2-1; possibly TRBD2 for D (6 bases). Per the germline V gene, CDR1 is MDHEN and CDR2 is SYDVKM. The V end was cut by 6 bases, the J end by 5 bases, with 20 bases between. The CDR3 has 16 residues. DNA for the CDR3: TGTGCCAGCAGGCAGACGGGGACTCTTCGGGACAATGAGCAGTTCTTC. Its protein product is CASRQTGTLRDNEQFF.

This sequence joins TRBV4-1 and TRBJ2-5, with unresolved D. V was pared by 2 bases and J by 4 bases, with 14 bases between. This CDR3 spans 15 amino acids. Germline loops: CDR1 MGHRA, CDR2 YSYEKL. CDR3 region: CASSQSSRVGETQYF. The CDR3 region has the DNA TGCGCCAGCAGCCAATCATCCCGGGTTGGAGAGACCCAGTACTTC.

J is TRBJ2-7 and V is TRBV13; 8 nucleotides match TRBD1. This CDR3 region has 15 residues. V trimming: 4 bases; J trimming: 3 bases; junction bases outside the gene matches: 8. The germline V gene encodes CDR1 PRHDT and CDR2 FYEKMQ (reference sequence). Here the CDR3 DNA reads TGTGCCAGCAGCTCCCCCCGGACAGGGATCTACGAGCAGTACTTC. Amino acids: CASSSPRTGIYEQYF.

The rearrangement links TRBV11-1 to TRBJ2-7, with D possibly being TRBD2 (5 bases). From germline, CDR1 is SGHAT and CDR2 FQDESV (reference sequence). This CDR3 comprises 15 residues. Trimming took 1 base from V and 0 from J, leaving 10 bases between them. CDR3 protein: CASSLVPSFSYEQYF. The CDR3 bases are TGTGCCAGCAGCTTAGTGCCTAGCTTCTCCTACGAGCAGTACTTC.

This clone was seen a few times. The chain recombines TRBV7-8 with TRBJ1-3; the match to TRBD1 covers 8 bases. Losses at the gene ends were 2 bases for V and 4 bases for J; bases not matched to a gene: 13. Germline V gene sequence: CDR1 SGHVS, CDR2 FQNEAQ. The CDR3 runs to 18 residues. This CDR3 is CASSLYGFGQGAGNTIYF. In DNA, the CDR3 is TGTGCCAGCAGCTTATACGGTTTCGGGCAGGGGGCCGGAAACACCATATATTTT. The whole variable domain, filled in from reference TRBV7-8 and TRBJ1-3, reads GAGVSQSPRYKVAKRGQDVALRCDPISGHVSLFWYQQALGQGPEFLTYFQNEAQLDKSGLPSDRFFAERPEGSVSTLKIQRTQQEDSAVYLCASSLYGFGQGAGNTIYFGEGSWLTVV.